This paragraph reports one TCR beta chain. Its antigen is undetermined. A much larger clone lies a single base off, so this may be a read error. The sample is drawn from a study of shared clonotypes between healthy human individuals. Study context: For every donor, three CD4 naive, three CD4 memory, two CD8 naive and one CD8 memory plates were used. Broader study findings: Limitation of the genetic and exposure-history diversity represented came from the few donors. Sharing across four donors was highest in naive CD4 (approximately 5%) and lowest in memory CD8 (0.4%).

The CDR3 has 13 residues. Germline CDR1 is GTSNPN and CDR2 is SVGIG (reference sequence). V gave up 8 bases and J gave up 7 bases, with 20 bases separating them. Profiled with immunoSEQ multiplex PCR; TCRdb holds only in-frame clones, not every one. This repertoire shows more than 2 million clones, about 95% found once; its top ten account for 0.9% to 1.3%. Naive CD8 cells were CD45RO-negative, positively selected for CCR7, excluding terminally differentiated effector memory CD45RA+ cells. The sequence was collected from a man aged 18 to 29 in good health. The sample was naive CD8+ T cells sorted from blood. V usage is TRBV30 and J usage is TRBJ1-1, with D possibly TRBD1 on 5 matching bases. This chain's CDR3 is CARSRAEGFEAFF. DNA for the CDR3: TGTGCCCGGTCTCGGGCGGAGGGGTTTGAAGCTTTCTTT.